This entry lists 22 T cell receptor beta chains sequenced from one sample in a study of T cell changes during pregnancy in multiple sclerosis. Assay used: immunoSEQ multiplex PCR; TCRdb lists only in-frame clones, some missing. The sample records some 53,000 clones, 85% to 95% being singletons. The starting material was CD4+ T cells from peripheral blood mononuclear cells, obtained in the third trimester of pregnancy. These receptors were obtained from a female donor with multiple sclerosis, enrolled in a pregnancy study.

The rearrangement uses TRBV11-2 and TRBJ1-1; D is unclear. The CDR3 is made up of 14 amino acids. Germline V gene data show CDR1 as SGHAT and CDR2 as FQNNGV. V was cut by 3 bases and J by 1 base, with 9 bases left in between. In DNA form, the CDR3 reads TGTGCCAGCAGCTTTGTTCGCGGGAACACTGAAGCTTTCTTT. Its translation is CASSFVRGNTEAFF.

Of note for this clone: The junction departs from germline at one end; a sequencing error may be responsible. The chain combines TRBV4-1 with TRBJ1-5, with D uncertain. The germline V gene has CDR1 MGHRA and CDR2 YSYEKL. This CDR3 is 16 amino acids long. In DNA, the CDR3 is TGCGCCAGCCGCCAGGTGGCGGACTTTAGCAATCAGCCCCAGCATTTT. Its protein is CASRQVADFSNQPQHF.

V usage is TRBV19 and J usage is TRBJ2-3, with 7 bases identical to TRBD1. The V segment lost 6 bases and the J segment 2 bases; nucleotides outside the gene matches: 8. The germline CDR1 and CDR2 sequences are LNHDA and SQIVND (reference sequence). The CDR3 has 15 amino acids. CDR3 amino acids: CASSDGTELTDTQYF. The CDR3 nucleotides read TGTGCCAGTAGCGACGGGACAGAACTCACAGATACGCAGTATTTT.

The CDR3 DNA is TGTGCCAGCAGCTTAAGAGCTGGGGGCGGTAATTCACCCCTCCACTTT. This gives the protein CASSLRAGGGNSPLHF. V gene TRBV7-3 combines with J gene TRBJ1-6; TRBD1 might be the D (6 bases). Between the trimmed V and J ends, which lost 1 base and 6 bases, there was a span of 13 bases. CDR1 is SGHTA and CDR2 is FQGTGA in the germline V gene. The CDR3 runs 16 residues.

The chain carries TRBV9 and TRBJ2-7; possible D gene TRBD2, 5 bases. The V end lost 0 bases, the J end lost 7 bases, and 14 bases lay between the germline ends. In germline, CDR1 is SGDLS, CDR2 YYNGEE. The CDR3 has 14 amino acids. Here the CDR3 DNA reads TGTGCCAGCAGCGTAGGCTCAGGAGGCTGGGAGCAGTACTTC. It is translated as CASSVGSGGWEQYF.

The chain is built from TRBV5-1 and TRBJ2-2; 10 nucleotides match TRBD2. This CDR3 is 16 amino acids long. With V trimmed by 4 bases and J by 3 bases, 6 bases remained unmatched. Per the germline V gene, CDR1 is SGHRS and CDR2 is YFSETQ. CDR3 bases: TGCGCCAGCAGCAAGGGAGCGGGAGGGGACACCGGGGAGCTGTTTTTT. It codes for CASSKGAGGDTGELFF.

This chain uses TRBV28 with TRBJ2-7, with 9 bases identical to TRBD1. The CDR3 contains 15 residues. The trim removed 6 bases at V and 6 bases at J, leaving 12 bases unmatched. Germline-derived CDR1 and CDR2 are MDHEN and SYDVKM. The CDR3 DNA reads as TGTGCCAGCAGCCTGTATGGACAGGGGAGGCGCGAGCAGTACTTC. As protein: CASSLYGQGRREQYF.

V gene TRBV7-2 combines with J gene TRBJ1-1; D uncertain. This CDR3 has 16 amino acids. Trimming left V 1 base short and J 1 base short, with 13 bases between. Germline V gene sequence: CDR1 SGHTA, CDR2 FQGNSA. The CDR3: CASSLEIASGNTEAFF. For the CDR3, the DNA is TGTGCCAGCAGCTTAGAAATTGCCAGCGGGAACACTGAAGCTTTCTTT.

The chain links TRBV5-1 to TRBJ1-2; D is unresolved. Germline V gene lookup returns CDR1 SGHRS and CDR2 YFSETQ. Trimming stripped 0 bases from V and 0 bases from J, with 6 bases between. The CDR3 runs to 14 residues. CDR3 in amino acids: CASSLAQANYGYTF. CDR3 coding DNA: TGCGCCAGCAGCTTGGCGCAGGCTAACTATGGCTACACCTTC. Complete variable domain (other parts from reference TRBV5-1 and TRBJ1-2): KAGVTQTPRYLIKTRGQQVTLSCSPISGHRSVSWYQQTPGQGLQFLFEYFSETQRNKGNFPGRFSGRQFSNSRSEMNVSTLELGDSALYLCASSLAQANYGYTFGSGTRLTVV.

The chain uses TRBV6-5 and TRBJ2-7; tentatively, D is TRBD1 (7 bases). Trimming left V 2 bases short and J 5 bases short, with 19 bases between. This CDR3 comprises 16 residues. Germline CDR1 reads MNHEY; CDR2 reads SVGAGI. The CDR3 loop reads CASSYLSKGAGNEQYF. The CDR3 DNA reads as TGTGCCAGCAGTTACCTTAGTAAGGGGGCGGGAAACGAGCAGTACTTC.

This chain uses TRBV6-1 with TRBJ1-1; 7 bases are a match to TRBD1. The germline gives CDR1 MNHNS, CDR2 SASEGT. V lost 3 bases, J lost 4 bases, and 5 bases stayed unmatched. This CDR3 region has 14 residues. The CDR3 coding sequence is TGTGCCAGCAGTGAGCAGGGGGTTGTCACTGAAGCTTTCTTT. As protein: CASSEQGVVTEAFF.

V and J are TRBV2 and TRBJ2-3, with D perhaps matching TRBD1 (6 bases). V lost 6 bases, J lost 4 bases, and 14 bases lay in between. CDR3 length: 14 amino acids. The V gene's germline CDR1 is SNHLY and CDR2 FYNNEI. This CDR3 reads CASSPPDSPDTQYF. As DNA, the CDR3 is TGTGCCAGCAGCCCGCCGGACAGCCCAGATACGCAGTATTTT. The full variable domain, its missing parts supplied by reference TRBV2 and TRBJ2-3, is EPEVTQTPSHQVTQMGQEVILRCVPISNHLYFYWYRQILGQKVEFLVSFYNNEISEKSEIFDDQFSVERPDGSNFTLKIRSTKLEDSAMYFCASSPPDSPDTQYFGPGTRLTVL.

This clone was detected once. The V gene is TRBV4-2, the J gene TRBJ2-2; 10 bases map to TRBD2. V shed 10 bases, J shed 4 bases, and the junction held 9 bases outside the gene matches. There are 15 residues in the CDR3. The V gene's germline CDR1 is LGHNA and CDR2 YNFKEQ. The CDR3 loop is CATSASGGSTGELFF. In DNA, the CDR3 is TGTGCCACCTCGGCTAGCGGGGGAAGCACCGGGGAGCTGTTTTTT.

This rearrangement joins TRBV6-6 to TRBJ1-1; 8 nucleotides match TRBD1. With 2 bases clipped from V and 1 base from J, the junction kept 6 bases outside the gene matches. The CDR3 contains 16 residues. Germline V CDR1 and CDR2: MNHNY, SVGAGI (reference sequence). CDR3 sequence (DNA): TGTGCCAGCAGTTACCCTGGACAGGGAAGGAACACTGAAGCTTTCTTT. This translates into CASSYPGQGRNTEAFF.

The chain recombines TRBV6-1 with TRBJ2-3, with D possibly TRBD1 on 5 matching bases. Trimming removed 7 bases from V and 4 bases from J, with 12 bases in between. Germline V lookup: CDR1 MNHNS, CDR2 SASEGT. The CDR3 has 13 residues. The CDR3 reads CASMSETADTQYF. The CDR3 DNA reads as TGTGCCAGCATGTCGGAGACAGCAGATACGCAGTATTTT.

The chain recombines TRBV6-5 with TRBJ2-7; 9 positions agree with TRBD2. The CDR3 consists of 15 residues. Unmatched junction bases numbered 11, after V lost 5 bases and J lost 6 bases. Germline V CDR1 and CDR2: MNHEY, SVGAGI. CDR3 loop: CASSQLAGRKGEQYF. The CDR3, as DNA: TGTGCCAGCAGTCAACTAGCGGGCAGAAAGGGCGAGCAGTACTTC.

The chain combines TRBV7-3 with TRBJ2-1, with 8 bases lining up with TRBD2. Germline V gene sequence: CDR1 SGHTA, CDR2 FQGTGA. V trimming: 5 bases; J trimming: 8 bases; junction bases outside the gene matches: 17. This CDR3 is 17 amino acids long. The CDR3 coding sequence is TGTGCCAGCAGCGGTGGGTGGGGAGCGGGGGCTCCACATGAGCAGTTCTTC. Its protein is CASSGGWGAGAPHEQFF.

The rearrangement links TRBV7-3 to TRBJ2-5; D is possibly TRBD2 (7 bases). V was trimmed by 0 bases and J by 2 bases, leaving 10 bases between them. The CDR3 spans 15 residues. The germline V gene has CDR1 SGHTA and CDR2 FQGTGA. Written as DNA, the CDR3 is TGTGCCAGCAGCTTAACGAGGGGGGGTCAAGAGACCCAGTACTTC. Protein sequence: CASSLTRGGQETQYF.

The V gene is TRBV2, the J gene TRBJ1-3; D is possibly TRBD1 (6 bases). Trimming took off 7 bases at V and 4 bases at J, with 17 bases between the two ends. There are 15 residues in the CDR3. The germline gives CDR1 SNHLY, CDR2 FYNNEI. CDR3 sequence (DNA): TGTGCCAGCACCAATGGGGGGGGCAGGGGAAACACCATATATTTT. Translation gives CASTNGGGRGNTIYF.

In DNA, the CDR3 is TGCAGCGTCCGGGACAGCCCTAGAGGGCAGTTCTTC. This translates into CSVRDSPRGQFF. V and J are TRBV29-1 and TRBJ2-1, with 7 bases identical to TRBD1. Losses at the gene ends were 6 bases for V and 12 bases for J; bases not matched to a gene: 11. CDR1 is SQVTM and CDR2 is ANQGSEA in the germline V gene. This CDR3 is built from 12 residues.

Comments on this clone: Distinct nucleotide sequences in the sample also encode this CDR3. The chain employs TRBV5-1 and TRBJ2-7; 7 bases are shared with TRBD1. Germline-derived CDR1 and CDR2 are SGHRS and YFSETQ. The CDR3 has 14 amino acids. V gave up 0 bases and J gave up 4 bases; unmatched junction bases: 4. In DNA, the CDR3 is TGCGCCAGCAGCTTGGCAGGGGGTTCGTACGAGCAGTACTTC. Residues: CASSLAGGSYEQYF.

The chain recombines TRBV19 with TRBJ1-2, with 9 bases matching TRBD1. V lost 6 bases to trimming and J lost 4 bases; unmatched junction nucleotides: 6. The germline V gene has CDR1 LNHDA and CDR2 SQIVND (reference sequence). The CDR3 runs to 14 residues. CDR3 coding DNA: TGTGCCAGTAGCCAACAGGGGGCGCGCTATGGCTACACCTTC. This gives the protein CASSQQGARYGYTF.